This T cell receptor beta chain emerged from a study of OX40 agonist ivuxolimab in advanced cancers. Study-wide background: Partial responses were achieved by three patients, of whom one had hepatocellular carcinoma and two had cutaneous melanoma.

CDR1 LNHDA and CDR2 SQIVND come from the germline V gene (reference sequence). The V segment lost 4 bases and the J segment 1 base; nucleotides outside the gene matches: 1. This CDR3 has 13 residues. Here immunoSEQ multiplex PCR was the method, and the copy in TCRdb shows in-frame clones only, minus some. The repertoire has over 85,000 clones, 85% to 90% of them found once; the top ten carry around 5.5%. This clonotype was obtained from an adult with an advanced solid tumor such as melanoma, head and neck, liver or kidney cancer. The chain carries TRBV19 and TRBJ2-7; 7 bases are a match to TRBD2. The source material was CD4+ or CD8+ T cells sorted from blood, sampled in a trial of the OX40 agonist ivuxolimab. CDR3 DNA sequence: TGTGCCAGTAGTAGAGCGGGATCCTACGAGCAGTACTTC. This codes for CASSRAGSYEQYF.